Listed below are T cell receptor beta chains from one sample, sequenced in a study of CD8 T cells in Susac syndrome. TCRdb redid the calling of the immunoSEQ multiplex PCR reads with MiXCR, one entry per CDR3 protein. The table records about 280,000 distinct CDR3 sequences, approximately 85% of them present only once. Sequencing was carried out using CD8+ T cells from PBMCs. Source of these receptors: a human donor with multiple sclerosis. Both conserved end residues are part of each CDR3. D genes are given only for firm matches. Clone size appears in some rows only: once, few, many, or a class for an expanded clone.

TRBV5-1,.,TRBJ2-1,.,CASSLKQRTSYNEQFF
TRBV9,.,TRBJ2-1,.,CASSVGRRSDNEQFF
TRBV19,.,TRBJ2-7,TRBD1,CASSRKTGGQFYEQYF
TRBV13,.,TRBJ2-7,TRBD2,CASSSGLAGINEQYF
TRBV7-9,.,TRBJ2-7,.,CASSPDGRAQYF
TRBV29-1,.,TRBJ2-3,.,CSVEDPPGTDTQYF
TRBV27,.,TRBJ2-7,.,CASSLWSGQGIYEQYF
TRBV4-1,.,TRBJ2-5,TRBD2,CASSQGPREGETQYF
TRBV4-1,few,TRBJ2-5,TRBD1,CASSHRQGDGTQYF
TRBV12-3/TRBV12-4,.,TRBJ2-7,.,CASSPHGTYYGQYF
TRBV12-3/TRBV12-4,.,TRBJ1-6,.,CASSLGSRMALHF
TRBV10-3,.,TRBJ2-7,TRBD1,CAIGGTGFHERYF
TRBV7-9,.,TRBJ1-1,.,CASRPGGDSPNTEAFF
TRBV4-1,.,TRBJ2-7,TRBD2,CASSPGGILAGAYEQYF
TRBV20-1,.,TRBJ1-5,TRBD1,CSASPGGVSNQPQHF
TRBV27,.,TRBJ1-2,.,CASSLRRNHGYTF
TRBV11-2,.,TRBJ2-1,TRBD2,CASLGLAGADEQFF
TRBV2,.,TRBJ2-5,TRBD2,CASRWDSATSGGQETQYF
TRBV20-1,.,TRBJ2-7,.,CSAREGPGTAEFEQYF
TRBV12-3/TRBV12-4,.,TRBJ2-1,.,CASSATLNEQFF
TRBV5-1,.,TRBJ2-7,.,CASSPRPHEQYF
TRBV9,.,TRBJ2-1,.,CASSVEDRTFQFF
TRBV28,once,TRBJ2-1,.,CASTSGQGTYNEQFF
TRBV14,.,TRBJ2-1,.,CASSQAYYNEQFF
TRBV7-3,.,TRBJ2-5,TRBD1,CASSHKTRDRGRETQYF
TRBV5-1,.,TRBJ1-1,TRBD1,CASSLRGQNTEAFF